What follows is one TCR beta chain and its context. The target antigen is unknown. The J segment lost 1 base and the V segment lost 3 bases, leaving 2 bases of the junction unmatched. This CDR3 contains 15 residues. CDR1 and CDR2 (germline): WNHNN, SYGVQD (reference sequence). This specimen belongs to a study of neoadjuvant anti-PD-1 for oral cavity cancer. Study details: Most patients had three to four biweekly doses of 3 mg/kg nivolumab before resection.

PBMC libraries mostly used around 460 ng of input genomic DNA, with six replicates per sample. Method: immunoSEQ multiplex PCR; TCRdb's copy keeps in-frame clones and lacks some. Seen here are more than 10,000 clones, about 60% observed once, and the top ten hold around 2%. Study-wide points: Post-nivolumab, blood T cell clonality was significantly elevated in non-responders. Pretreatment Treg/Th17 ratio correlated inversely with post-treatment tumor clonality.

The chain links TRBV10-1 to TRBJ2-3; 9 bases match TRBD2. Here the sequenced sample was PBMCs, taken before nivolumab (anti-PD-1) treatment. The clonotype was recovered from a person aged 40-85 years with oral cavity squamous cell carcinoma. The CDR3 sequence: CASSDLAGRTDTQYF. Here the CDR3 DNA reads TGCGCCAGCAGTGACCTAGCGGGACGCACAGATACGCAGTATTTT.